The 20 T cell receptor beta chains reported below all come from one sample, sequenced in a study of OX40 agonist ivuxolimab in advanced cancers. The repertoire was sequenced with immunoSEQ multiplex PCR; TCRdb's copy has only in-frame clones and lacks some. The sample lists tens of thousands of clones; more than 80% were seen once. The source was CD4+ or CD8+ T cells sorted from blood, collected in a trial of the OX40 agonist ivuxolimab. These receptors came from an adult with an advanced solid tumor such as melanoma, head and neck, liver or kidney cancer.

This chain's CDR3 is CASSLAGGSYEQYF. CDR3 nucleotide sequence: TGTGCCAGCAGTCTAGCGGGAGGGTCCTACGAGCAGTACTTC. The chain is built from TRBV9 and TRBJ2-7, with 12 positions matching TRBD2. Germline loops: CDR1 SGDLS, CDR2 YYNGEE. The CDR3 runs 14 residues. V was clipped by 5 bases and J by 1 base; unmatched bases: 1.

The gene calls are TRBV27 and TRBJ2-3; the D is unclear. The germline V gene encodes CDR1 MNHEY and CDR2 SMNVEV (reference sequence). V was cut by 3 bases and J by 0 bases, with 7 bases left in between. CDR3 size: 14 residues. CDR3 residues: CASSFTASTDTQYF. The CDR3 region has the DNA TGTGCCAGCAGTTTTACGGCTAGCACAGATACGCAGTATTTT.

V is TRBV5-1 and J is TRBJ1-5; D is unclear. The V and J ends lost 3 bases and 0 bases respectively, with 7 bases between them. The CDR3 totals 14 residues. CDR1 SGHRS and CDR2 YFSETQ come from the germline V gene. DNA of the CDR3: TGCGCCAGCAGCTGGAGTGATAGCAATCAGCCCCAGCATTTT. It specifies CASSWSDSNQPQHF.

The chain couples TRBV10-3 to TRBJ2-1, with 7 bases that match TRBD2. The CDR3 totals 13 residues. The ends lost 10 bases at V and 0 bases at J; junction bases unmatched: 3. Germline CDR1 and CDR2: ENHRY and SYGVKD. CDR3 DNA sequence: TGTGCCACTAGCGGCAGCTCCTACAATGAGCAGTTCTTC. Protein sequence: CATSGSSYNEQFF.

CDR3 amino acids: CASSVWSYNEQFF. The CDR3 nucleotides read TGTGCCAGCAGTGTTTGGTCCTACAATGAGCAGTTCTTC. This sequence joins TRBV2 and TRBJ2-1, with D unclear. Germline V gene data show CDR1 as SNHLY and CDR2 as FYNNEI. V was pared by 4 bases and J by 1 base, with 5 bases between. The CDR3 covers 13 residues. Based on the CDR3 plus reference TRBV2 and TRBJ2-1, the full variable domain is EPEVTQTPSHQVTQMGQEVILRCVPISNHLYFYWYRQILGQKVEFLVSFYNNEISEKSEIFDDQFSVERPDGSNFTLKIRSTKLEDSAMYFCASSVWSYNEQFFGPGTRLTVL.

The chain employs TRBV4-2 and TRBJ2-7, with 8 bases identical to TRBD1. The CDR3 length is 18 residues. With V trimmed by 1 base and J by 4 bases, 15 bases remained unmatched. CDR1 and CDR2 (germline): LGHNA, YNFKEQ. CDR3 sequence: CASSQGVVPRTGIYEQYF. DNA of the CDR3: TGTGCCAGCAGCCAAGGGGTCGTCCCTAGGACAGGGATTTACGAGCAGTACTTC.

This clone has just one count. CDR3 DNA: TGTGCCAGCAGTTCTGAAACCTCCGGGTCCAAAAACATTCAGTACTTC. It yields the protein CASSSETSGSKNIQYF. The chain is built from TRBV28 and TRBJ2-4; D remains unclear. Germline CDR1 MDHEN, CDR2 SYDVKM. V was trimmed by 4 bases and J by 2 bases, leaving 15 bases between them. This CDR3 is 16 amino acids long. Full variable domain (outside the CDR3, taken from reference TRBV28 and TRBJ2-4): DVKVTQSSRYLVKRTGEKVFLECVQDMDHENMFWYRQDPGLGLRLIYFSYDVKMKEKGDIPEGYSVSREKKERFSLILESASTNQTSMYLCASSSETSGSKNIQYFGAGTRLSVL.

Details on this clone: At the DNA level, this CDR3 is encoded by other sequences in the same sample as well. The chain joins TRBV28 to TRBJ1-1; D remains ambiguous. This CDR3 spans 12 amino acids. Germline assignment: CDR1 MDHEN and CDR2 SYDVKM. The V and J ends lost 7 bases and 7 bases respectively, with 13 bases between them. The CDR3 region is CASNPLGVEAFF. The CDR3 nucleotides are TGTGCCAGCAACCCCCTCGGGGTTGAAGCTTTCTTT.

The chain joins TRBV10-2 to TRBJ1-2; D may be TRBD1 (5 bases). CDR3 length equals 15 residues. Trimming pared 4 bases from V and 4 bases from J, leaving 16 bases between. Germline CDR1 and CDR2: WSHSY and SAAADI. The CDR3 reads CASSAYGGMGYGYTF. The CDR3 DNA sequence: TGCGCCAGCAGTGCGTATGGGGGAATGGGCTATGGCTACACCTTC.

The count of this clone is one. The chain combines TRBV7-2 with TRBJ1-1, with D maybe TRBD1 (6 bases). The CDR3 extends over 15 amino acids. The ends were cut back, 4 bases at V and 4 bases at J, with 16 bases in the middle. Germline values: CDR1 SGHTA, CDR2 FQGNSA. This chain's CDR3 is CASSSGRGRGTEAFF. In DNA, the CDR3 is TGTGCCAGCAGCTCGGGGAGGGGGAGAGGCACTGAAGCTTTCTTT.

The V and J genes are TRBV6-4 and TRBJ2-1; TRBD2 matches 13 bases. This CDR3 has 15 residues. Unmatched junction bases numbered 6, after V lost 5 bases and J lost 8 bases. Germline CDR1 is MRHNA and CDR2 is SNTAGT. The CDR3 coding sequence is TGTGCCAGCAGTAGACTAGCGGGGGGTTTGTATGAGCAGTTCTTC. Translating gives CASSRLAGGLYEQFF.

The chain links TRBV4-1 to TRBJ1-5; D is perhaps TRBD1 (6 bases). Germline lookup yields CDR1 MGHRA and CDR2 YSYEKL. V lost 1 base and J 8 bases, leaving 12 bases between the germline ends. This CDR3 spans 14 amino acids. CDR3 sequence (DNA): TGCGCCAGCAGCCAAGCCCCAGGGGCAGAGCCCCAGCATTTT. Translated: CASSQAPGAEPQHF.

CDR3 bases: TGTGCCAGCAGGCCGACAGGGAACTCTGGAAACACCATATATTTT. It specifies CASRPTGNSGNTIYF. The V call is TRBV9, the J call TRBJ1-3; 7 bases are shared with TRBD1. Trimming removed 5 bases from V and 0 bases from J; junction bases left unmatched: 5. This CDR3 has 15 amino acids. Germline lookup yields CDR1 SGDLS and CDR2 YYNGEE.

The chain employs TRBV30 and TRBJ1-1; D gene ambiguous. Trimming removed 4 bases at V and 1 base at J, with 10 bases between. This CDR3 spans 13 amino acids. Germline CDR1 is GTSNPN and CDR2 is SVGIG (reference sequence). In DNA form, the CDR3 reads TGTGCCTGGACTCCTCATAGGAACACTGAAGCTTTCTTT. It specifies CAWTPHRNTEAFF.

This clone was recorded only once. This chain joins TRBV29-1 and TRBJ2-4; D is undetermined. V dropped 7 bases and J dropped 7 bases, with 14 bases sitting between them. The CDR3 extends over 12 amino acids. CDR1 and CDR2 (germline): SQVTM, ANQGSEA. The CDR3, as DNA: TGCAGCGCGATGGAAGACCCTAACATTCAGTACTTC. This encodes CSAMEDPNIQYF.

The chain uses TRBV9 and TRBJ2-2, with TRBD2 identical over 7 bases. The V and J ends lost 0 bases and 7 bases, in that order; junction bases with no gene match: 6. There are 15 residues in the CDR3. Germline V lookup: CDR1 SGDLS, CDR2 YYNGEE. In nucleotides, the CDR3 is TGTGCCAGCAGCGTAGTTTCGGGGGGTCACGGGGAGCTGTTTTTT. This codes for CASSVVSGGHGELFF.

The V and J genes are TRBV7-3 and TRBJ2-5, with 10 bases fitting TRBD1. In germline, CDR1 is SGHTA, CDR2 FQGTGA. The CDR3 contains 18 residues. V trimming: 4 bases; J trimming: 2 bases; junction bases outside the gene matches: 13. CDR3 DNA: TGTGCCAGCAGCTCCGGGACAGGGGACCGGGAGAATCAAGAGACCCAGTACTTC. Amino acid sequence: CASSSGTGDRENQETQYF. The full variable domain, in which reference TRBV7-3 and TRBJ2-5 provide the parts outside the CDR3, is GAGVSQTPSNKVTEKGKYVELRCDPISGHTALYWYRQSLGQGPEFLIYFQGTGAADDSGLPNDRFFAVRPEGSVSTLKIQRTERGDSAVYLCASSSGTGDRENQETQYFGPGTRLLVL.

In DNA, the CDR3 is TGTGCCTGCCCCCGGAAGGGCAGTTACACTGAAGCTTTCTTT. The encoded protein is CACPRKGSYTEAFF. The chain joins TRBV30 to TRBJ1-1; D is unclear. The V end lost 6 bases, the J end lost 3 bases, and 17 bases lay between the germline ends. The CDR3 is made up of 14 amino acids. Per the germline V gene, CDR1 is GTSNPN and CDR2 is SVGIG (reference sequence).

The chain employs TRBV5-4 and TRBJ2-7, with 7 positions matching TRBD2. Germline V CDR1 and CDR2: SGHNT, YYREEE (reference sequence). Trimming removed 3 bases from V and 0 bases from J; junction bases left unmatched: 3. The CDR3 sequence is 14 residues long. CDR3 nucleotides: TGTGCCAGCAGCTCCGGGAGGAGCTCCTACGAGCAGTACTTC. Amino acid sequence: CASSSGRSSYEQYF.

The CDR3 loop reads CASSLGEITGRLSYNEQFF. CDR3 sequence (DNA): TGTGCCAGCAGCTTAGGCGAAATAACGGGGAGGTTGTCCTACAATGAGCAGTTCTTC. This chain connects TRBV7-8 to TRBJ2-1; the D gene is possibly TRBD2 (6 bases). V lost 1 base, J lost 1 base, and 20 bases lay in between. Germline assignment: CDR1 SGHVS and CDR2 FQNEAQ. The CDR3 spans 19 residues.